Presented here are 10 T cell receptor beta chains from one specimen sequenced in a study of T cells after yellow fever vaccination. TCRdb reprocessed the 5' RACE reads with MiXCR, giving one entry per CDR3 protein. In the table there are hundreds of thousands of distinct CDR3 sequences, roughly an eighth of which are singletons. This material consisted of CD4+ T cells sorted from PBMCs, taken 15 days after the yellow fever booster vaccination. Receptors originate from a man between 18 and 35 years old who received the YFV17D yellow fever vaccine.

The sample holds many counts of this clonotype. This chain connects TRBV12-3 or TRBV12-4 to TRBJ1-2; D unclear. The V end lost 6 bases, the J end lost 4 bases, and 6 bases lay between the germline ends. This CDR3 has 11 amino acids. The CDR3 DNA is TGTGCCAGCAGGGGATTCTATGGCTACACCTTC. It encodes CASRGFYGYTF.

This clonotype was seen many times. This rearrangement joins TRBV7-9 to TRBJ1-1; no clear D gene. V was pared by 2 bases and J by 8 bases, with 6 bases between. CDR1 and CDR2 from the germline V gene are SEHNR and FQNEAQ (reference sequence). The CDR3 length is 11 residues. The CDR3 region has the DNA TGTGCCAGCAGCTTACCCTCGGAAGCTTTCTTT. It yields the protein CASSLPSEAFF.

The chain links TRBV6-5 to TRBJ2-4; 12 positions match TRBD1. With 6 bases clipped from V and 3 bases from J, the junction kept 6 bases outside the gene matches. The germline gives CDR1 MNHEY, CDR2 SVGAGI. The CDR3 is made up of 16 amino acids. The CDR3 is CASSSGTGGGKNIQYF. CDR3 coding DNA: TGTGCCAGCAGCTCCGGGACAGGGGGCGGCAAAAACATTCAGTACTTC.

This clonotype was found a few times. V and J are TRBV10-1 and TRBJ2-7; 7 bases agree with TRBD1. CDR1 and CDR2 from the germline V gene are WNHNN and SYGVQD (reference sequence). The CDR3 is 14 amino acids. V lost 3 bases and J lost 3; bases outside the gene matches: 5. CDR3 region: CASSDGQARYEQYF. The CDR3 DNA follows: TGCGCCAGCAGTGACGGACAGGCCCGCTACGAGCAGTACTTC.

V and J are TRBV28 and TRBJ2-7; TRBD1 is a possible D gene (5 bases). Germline loops: CDR1 MDHEN, CDR2 SYDVKM. V was shortened by 3 bases and J by 5 bases, with 14 bases between the two germline ends. The CDR3 totals 14 residues. This CDR3 reads CASSFRWGLDEQYV. The CDR3 DNA reads as TGTGCCAGCAGTTTTAGGTGGGGCCTCGACGAGCAGTACGTC.

This rearrangement joins TRBV24-1 to TRBJ1-1, with D possibly matching TRBD1 (6 bases). Germline CDR1 and CDR2: KGHDR and SFDVKD. The CDR3 has 11 residues. Trimming cost V 9 bases and J 5 bases, with 9 bases left between them. CDR3 sequence (DNA): TGTGCCACCCGAACAGGGACTGAAGCTTTCTTT. This translates into CATRTGTEAFF.

The rearrangement links TRBV18 to TRBJ1-3; 8 bases line up with TRBD1. V was clipped by 2 bases and J by 3 bases; unmatched bases: 3. The CDR3 is 15 residues long. Germline CDR1 and CDR2: KGHSH and LQKENI. CDR3 coding DNA: TGTGCCAGCTCACCATTAGGGACAGGTGGAAACACCATATATTTT. Encoded protein: CASSPLGTGGNTIYF.

This clonotype has more than one count but fewer than ten. The CDR3 spells CSAKGQEAFF. CDR3 DNA: TGCAGTGCTAAGGGACAGGAAGCTTTCTTT. The gene calls are TRBV20-1 and TRBJ1-1; the match to TRBD1 covers 7 bases. V shed 4 bases, J shed 8 bases, and the junction held 1 base outside the gene matches. The length of the CDR3 is 10 residues. Looked up from germline, CDR1 is DFQATT and CDR2 is SNEGSKA (reference sequence).

This CDR3 is CASSLYRGPDGYTF. CDR3 DNA sequence: TGTGCCAGCAGCCTTTACCGGGGTCCCGATGGCTACACCTTC. V and J are TRBV5-4 and TRBJ1-2; D not certain. This CDR3 is built from 14 residues. Germline assignment: CDR1 SGHNT and CDR2 YYREEE (reference sequence). Trimming took off 4 bases at V and 6 bases at J, with 16 bases between the two ends.

This clonotype was seen only a few times. The chain's CDR3 is CASSMGQGRFDEQFF. CDR3 sequence (DNA): TGTGCCAGTAGTATGGGACAGGGGAGATTCGATGAGCAGTTCTTC. The rearrangement links TRBV19 to TRBJ2-1; TRBD1 aligns across 10 bases. Germline loops: CDR1 LNHDA, CDR2 SQIVND (reference sequence). The V and J ends lost 3 bases and 8 bases, in that order; junction bases with no gene match: 7. This CDR3 has 15 amino acids.